Listed below are T cell receptor beta chains from one sample, sequenced in a study of T-cell reconstitution after alpha-beta-depleted transplantation in children. MiXCR was run by TCRdb on the PCR reads, yielding one entry per CDR3 protein. The sample carries around 370,000 distinct CDR3 sequences, 9% to 12% recorded once. Sequenced material: PBMCs from the stem cell graft donor, taken from the stem cell graft. The receptors shown here come from a human donor who donated a stem cell graft to a child with acute lymphoblastic leukemia. Both conserved end residues are part of each CDR3. A D gene is named only where the DNA matches it firmly. Size is stated for part of the rows, as once, few or many counts, or as a class when the clone is expanded.

TRBJ2-7,TRBV9,few,NA,CASSVGGGLNEQYF,TGTGCCAGCAGCGTAGGCGGAGGGCTCAACGAGCAGTACTTC
TRBJ1-1,TRBV27,NA,NA,CASSLNRATEAFF,TGTGCCAGCAGTTTAAACAGGGCCACTGAAGCTTTCTTT
TRBJ2-3,TRBV20-1,NA,TRBD2,CSATKTSGSYSGADTQYF,TGCAGTGCTACCAAAACTAGCGGGAGCTACTCCGGAGCAGATACGCAGTATTTT
TRBJ1-4,TRBV6-1,NA,TRBD1,CASCFRGKIEKLFF,TGTGCCAGCTGCTTCAGGGGGAAGATTGAAAAACTGTTTTTT
TRBJ2-5,TRBV4-3,NA,NA,CASSPGGQGGRETQYF,TGCGCCAGCAGCCCCGGTGGGCAGGGGGGTCGAGAGACCCAGTACTTC
TRBJ1-2,TRBV5-1,NA,TRBD1,CASSGRAGGPGYTF,TGCGCCAGCAGCGGCAGGGCAGGGGGACCCGGCTACACCTTC
TRBJ2-3,TRBV20-1,few,TRBD2,CSASGLAGFSTDTQYF,TGCAGTGCTAGCGGACTAGCGGGCTTTAGCACAGATACGCAGTATTTT
TRBJ2-6,TRBV7-2,few,NA,CASSPSLPGRGANVLTF,TGTGCCAGCAGTCCATCCCTACCGGGGAGAGGGGCCAACGTCCTGACTTTC
TRBJ2-1,TRBV4-2,NA,NA,CASSQSTSFPYNEQFF,TGTGCCAGCAGCCAATCCACTAGTTTCCCCTACAATGAGCAGTTCTTC
TRBJ2-6,TRBV5-1,NA,NA,CASSLDGARGANVLTF,TGCGCCAGCAGCTTAGACGGGGCGCGCGGGGCCAACGTCCTGACTTTC
TRBJ2-1,TRBV5-6,few,NA,CASSQRRRGAEPYNEQFF,TGTGCCAGCAGCCAGCGCCGGAGGGGGGCGGAGCCCTACAATGAGCAGTTCTTC
TRBJ2-7,TRBV11-1,few,NA,CASSLAVRYEQYF,TGTGCCAGCAGCTTAGCGGTGCGATACGAGCAGTACTTC
TRBJ2-7,TRBV20-1,NA,TRBD2,CSASPLSGKAVYEQYF,TGCAGTGCTAGTCCTCTCAGCGGGAAGGCAGTCTACGAGCAGTACTTC
TRBJ2-3,TRBV20-1,NA,NA,CSAPRLTDTQYF,TGCAGTGCCCCCCGGCTCACAGATACGCAGTATTTT
TRBJ2-7,TRBV27,few,NA,CATHSYSYEQYF,TGTGCCACCCACTCCTATTCCTACGAGCAGTACTTC
TRBJ2-1,TRBV27,few,NA,CASSLATLSGEQFF,TGTGCCAGCAGTTTGGCGACCCTCTCAGGGGAGCAGTTCTTC
TRBJ1-5,TRBV7-2,few,TRBD1,CASSPTGGANQPQHF,TGTGCCAGCAGCCCGACAGGGGGCGCCAATCAGCCCCAGCATTTT
TRBJ2-7,TRBV16,few,NA,CASSPQQAEQYF,TGTGCCAGCAGCCCGCAACAGGCCGAGCAGTACTTC
TRBJ2-3,TRBV20-1,many,NA,CSARQWSTDTQYF,TGCAGTGCTCGGCAGTGGAGCACAGATACGCAGTATTTT
TRBJ2-1,TRBV3-1,once,NA,CASSQDHWDEYNEQFF,TGTGCCAGCAGCCAAGATCACTGGGATGAATACAATGAGCAGTTCTTC
TRBJ2-3,TRBV5-1,many,NA,CASSPDATDTQYF,TGCGCCAGCAGCCCTGATGCGACAGATACGCAGTATTTT
TRBJ2-1,TRBV20-1,NA,TRBD1,CSAQPGQGRNEQFF,TGCAGTGCCCAACCGGGACAGGGGAGGAATGAGCAGTTCTTC
TRBJ1-4,TRBV28,NA,NA,CASRKGSVTDGEKLFF,TGTGCCAGCAGGAAAGGATCTGTAACCGATGGGGAAAAACTGTTTTTT
TRBJ2-7,TRBV5-1,NA,TRBD1,CASSLPKGQGGGEQYF,TGCGCCAGCAGCTTGCCCAAGGGACAGGGAGGAGGAGAGCAGTACTTC
TRBJ2-2,TRBV11-2,NA,TRBD2,CASSLARTSITGELFF,TGTGCCAGCAGCTTAGCCCGGACTAGTATCACCGGGGAGCTGTTTTTT
TRBJ2-1,TRBV20-1,many,TRBD2,CSARDPASGGLSYNEQFF,TGCAGTGCTAGAGATCCGGCTAGCGGAGGACTTTCCTACAATGAGCAGTTCTTC
TRBJ2-3,TRBV29-1,many,NA,CSVAGRVTDTQYF,TGCAGCGTCGCTGGCAGGGTCACAGATACGCAGTATTTT
TRBJ2-3,TRBV7-9,few,TRBD2,CRSGLAGLSTDTQYF,TGTCGGAGCGGACTAGCGGGACTTAGCACAGATACGCAGTATTTT
TRBJ2-1,TRBV11-2,NA,NA,CASSPLLTRGYNEQFF,TGTGCCAGCAGCCCCTTACTAACCCGTGGCTACAATGAGCAGTTCTTC
TRBJ2-3,TRBV10-3,few,TRBD2,CAISESTAGASTDTQYF,TGTGCCATCAGTGAGTCGACTGCGGGAGCTAGCACAGATACGCAGTATTTT
TRBJ2-1,TRBV5-1,NA,TRBD1,CASSPWDRGDEQFF,TGCGCCAGCAGCCCCTGGGACAGGGGGGATGAGCAGTTCTTC
TRBJ2-2,TRBV29-1,few,TRBD2,CSVEYGTRGTGELFF,TGCAGCGTAGAGTATGGGACTAGAGGGACCGGGGAGCTGTTTTTT
TRBJ2-3,TRBV4-1,NA,NA,CASSQVGLAVVADTQYF,TGCGCCAGCAGCCAAGTCGGGCTAGCTGTTGTGGCAGATACGCAGTATTTT
TRBJ1-1,TRBV5-1,NA,NA,CASGWDGGMGTEAFF,TGCGCCAGCGGTTGGGATGGGGGAATGGGCACTGAAGCTTTCTTT
TRBJ2-7,TRBV20-1,many,TRBD2,CSAPRASGSYEQYF,TGCAGTGCCCCCCGGGCTAGCGGGAGTTACGAGCAGTACTTC
TRBJ2-3,TRBV4-1,NA,NA,CASSQGTARGTDTQYF,TGCGCCAGCAGCCAAGGGACAGCGAGGGGCACAGATACGCAGTATTTT
TRBJ1-2,TRBV7-2,few,NA,CASSSFNRVGGYTF,TGTGCCAGCAGCTCTTTCAACAGGGTGGGAGGCTACACCTTC
TRBJ1-1,TRBV7-9,few,TRBD1,CASSPRQGPNTEAFF,TGTGCCAGCAGCCCAAGACAGGGACCGAACACTGAAGCTTTCTTT
TRBJ2-7,TRBV4-3,few,NA,CASSQDRTFAYEQYF,TGCGCCAGCAGCCAAGATCGGACATTCGCCTACGAGCAGTACTTC
TRBJ2-7,TRBV7-8,many,NA,CASSLFGGSGEQYF,TGTGCCAGCAGCTTATTCGGGGGCTCCGGGGAGCAGTACTTC
TRBJ2-5,TRBV11-1,many,TRBD2,CASSSSGLAGETQYF,TGTGCCAGCAGCTCCTCAGGACTAGCGGGAGAGACCCAGTACTTC
TRBJ2-3,TRBV29-1,NA,NA,CSVENAHLYPSTDTQYF,TGCAGCGTTGAAAACGCTCACCTCTACCCTAGCACAGATACGCAGTATTTT
TRBJ1-2,TRBV6-1,NA,TRBD1,CASSARQGLGGYTF,TGTGCCAGCAGCGCTAGACAGGGACTGGGTGGCTACACCTTC
TRBJ2-7,TRBV12-3/TRBV12-4,NA,NA,CASSTRAGEQYF,TGTGCCAGCAGCACTCGGGCCGGCGAGCAGTACTTC
TRBJ2-1,TRBV27,few,NA,CASSIFNGDGGNEQFF,TGTGCCAGCAGTATCTTCAACGGGGATGGCGGCAATGAGCAGTTCTTC
TRBJ1-1,TRBV6-1,NA,NA,CASNNGGADTEAFF,TGTGCCAGCAATAACGGGGGGGCGGACACTGAAGCTTTCTTT
TRBJ2-1,TRBV27,few,TRBD1,CAGQGCPGNKFF,TGTGCCGGACAGGGGTGCCCAGGGAATAAGTTCTTC
TRBJ2-1,TRBV20-1,many,TRBD2,CSAILTSFPFSYNEQFF,TGCAGTGCAATTTTGACTAGCTTTCCTTTCTCCTACAATGAGCAGTTCTTC
TRBJ2-7,TRBV9,NA,NA,CASSATDAGEQYF,TGTGCCAGCAGCGCCACGGATGCGGGTGAGCAGTACTTC
TRBJ1-3,TRBV3-1,NA,NA,CASSQDPGQLNTIYF,TGTGCCAGCAGCCAAGATCCGGGCCAGTTGAACACCATATATTTT